The 14 T cell receptor beta chains reported below all come from one sample, sequenced in a study of T cells in Graves' hyperthyroidism and ophthalmopathy. The source material, RNA transcripts, was used to amplify TCR beta CDR3 regions. With the HTBI primer set, the TCR CDR3 went through a first round of RT-PCR. TCRdb re-analysed the multiplex PCR reads in MiXCR, keeping a single row per CDR3 protein. This sample has about 350,000 distinct CDR3 sequences; approximately 13% occur once, and the top ten carry about 26%. Sequenced sample: blood. The receptor set was obtained from a woman aged 25 to 39 with Graves' hyperthyroidism.

At least ten counts were recorded for this clonotype. The chain uses TRBV12-3 or TRBV12-4 and TRBJ1-2; no clear D gene. This CDR3 has 13 residues. Trimming shortened V by 3 bases and J by 5 bases, and 10 bases separated the two germline ends. The CDR3 loop is CASSFWEAYGYTF. CDR3 nucleotides: TGTGCCAGCAGTTTTTGGGAGGCATATGGCTACACCTTC.

At least ten counts were recorded for this clonotype. This sequence joins TRBV20-1 and TRBJ1-2; D unresolved. The CDR3 extends over 11 amino acids. Per germline, CDR1 DFQATT and CDR2 SNEGSKA (reference sequence). V lost 3 bases, J lost 8 bases, and 10 bases lay in between. The CDR3, as DNA: TGCAGTGCTAGCGGCCATTTGGGCTACACCTTC. Its protein is CSASGHLGYTF.

Ten or more counts support this clonotype. The chain is built from TRBV20-1 and TRBJ2-7; 7 bases fit TRBD2. V dropped 1 base and J dropped 2; count of bases not matched to a gene: 11. CDR3 size: 16 residues. Germline CDR1 DFQATT, CDR2 SNEGSKA (reference sequence). The CDR3 region is CSARGGLVKEAYEQYF. The DNA of the CDR3 is TGCAGTGCTAGAGGCGGACTAGTGAAAGAGGCCTACGAGCAGTACTTC.

Turning to this clonotype: Germline is not matched at one junction end, which may reflect a read error. V usage is TRBV2 and J usage is TRBJ1-4; TRBD1 is a possible D gene (6 bases). The CDR3 has 14 amino acids. Germline V lookup: CDR1 SNHLY, CDR2 FYNNEI. The CDR3 DNA follows: TGTGCCAGCGGTGACAGGAGGGCTAATGAAAAACTGTTTTTT. Translated: CASGDRRANEKLFF.

This clonotype has a count of ten or more. This chain connects TRBV7-8 to TRBJ2-5, with 7 positions matching TRBD1. V dropped 2 bases and J dropped 2; count of bases not matched to a gene: 5. Germline V CDR1 and CDR2: SGHVS, FQNEAQ. The CDR3 is made up of 15 amino acids. CDR3 in amino acids: CASSLNRGRQETQYF. In DNA, the CDR3 is TGTGCCAGCAGCTTAAACAGGGGCAGGCAAGAGACCCAGTACTTC.

This chain connects TRBV10-3 to TRBJ2-7, with D hard to call. Trimming took off 0 bases at V and 3 bases at J, with 18 bases between the two ends. CDR3 length equals 17 residues. Germline loops: CDR1 ENHRY, CDR2 SYGVKD. CDR3: CAISESNQVGENYEQYF. CDR3 sequence (DNA): TGTGCCATCAGTGAGTCGAATCAGGTCGGAGAAAACTACGAGCAGTACTTC.

J is TRBJ2-7 and V is TRBV28; D assignment may be TRBD1 or TRBD2 (5 bases each). The CDR3 is 14 amino acids. Germline CDR1 MDHEN, CDR2 SYDVKM. V dropped 2 bases and J dropped 3 bases, with 11 bases sitting between them. The CDR3 reads CASSLNGAGYEQYF. CDR3 bases: TGTGCCAGCAGTTTAAATGGGGCGGGCTACGAGCAGTACTTC.

The chain carries TRBV12-3 or TRBV12-4 and TRBJ2-7; D remains unclear. CDR3 length: 15 residues. Between the trimmed V and J ends, which lost 5 bases and 0 bases, there was a span of 14 bases. CDR3 sequence (DNA): TGTGCCAGCAGTCTAAGAGACGCTAGCTCCTACGAGCAGTACTTC. As protein: CASSLRDASSYEQYF.

This clonotype was seen repeatedly, ten times or more. V and J are TRBV7-9 and TRBJ1-1, with D unresolved. V was cut by 3 bases and J by 2 bases, with 13 bases left in between. The length of the CDR3 is 15 residues. CDR1 and CDR2 from the germline V gene are SEHNR and FQNEAQ (reference sequence). CDR3 in DNA: TGTGCCAGCAGCTTTTATGTTGGGGAAAACACTGAAGCTTTCTTT. This encodes CASSFYVGENTEAFF.

The V and J genes are TRBV7-9 and TRBJ2-7; 7 bases are a match to TRBD1. CDR3 size: 14 residues. After removal of 3 bases from V and 7 bases from J, the junction contained 9 bases not matched to a gene. Germline loops: CDR1 SEHNR, CDR2 FQNEAQ (reference sequence). The CDR3 region is CASSFGTAAEEQYF. The CDR3 DNA sequence: TGTGCCAGCAGCTTTGGGACAGCAGCCGAGGAGCAGTACTTC.

This clonotype occurred many times. The rearrangement uses TRBV11-2 and TRBJ2-3; perhaps TRBD2 as D (6 bases). This CDR3 region has 15 residues. The germline V gene has CDR1 SGHAT and CDR2 FQNNGV. V lost 5 bases, J lost 0 bases, and 12 bases lay in between. The CDR3 loop reads CASSTGTSSTDTQYF. The CDR3, as DNA: TGTGCCAGCAGCACCGGGACTTCTAGCACAGATACGCAGTATTTT.

The chain links TRBV11-2 to TRBJ1-5; D possibly corresponds to TRBD1 (5 bases). Germline V gene data show CDR1 as SGHAT and CDR2 as FQNNGV. The CDR3 has 15 residues. Trimming removed 5 bases at V and 0 bases at J, with 11 bases between. The CDR3 region has the DNA TGTGCCAGCAGCGTCGGGACGGTTAGCAATCAGCCCCAGCATTTT. It is translated as CASSVGTVSNQPQHF. Supplemented by reference TRBV11-2 and TRBJ1-5, the full variable domain reads EAGVAQSPRYKIIEKRQSVAFWCNPISGHATLYWYQQILGQGPKLLIQFQNNGVVDDSQLPKDRFSAERLKGVDSTLKIQPAKLEDSAVYLCASSVGTVSNQPQHFGDGTRLSIL.

This clonotype was counted a few times. The chain employs TRBV5-4 and TRBJ2-3; D may be TRBD1 or TRBD2 (5 bases each). CDR1 is SGHNT, CDR2 YYREEE, per germline (reference sequence). With 0 bases removed from V and 5 bases from J, the gap between germline ends came to 7 bases. The CDR3 is 13 residues long. The CDR3 DNA is TGTGCCAGCAGCTTGGTTGGGGGAGATACGCAGTATTTT. Translation gives CASSLVGGDTQYF.

Remarks on this clonotype: This may be a read error: a much more frequent sequence differs by one nucleotide. This sequence joins TRBV6-1 and TRBJ2-3, with TRBD2 identical over 7 bases. The germline V gene encodes CDR1 MNHNS and CDR2 SASEGT. This CDR3 region has 14 residues. J gave up 4 bases and V 6 bases, and 7 bases lay outside the gene matches. The CDR3 DNA follows: TGTGCCAGCAGAACGGGACTAACGGCAGATACGCAGTATTTT. It codes for CASRTGLTADTQYF.